Each of the 7 T cell receptor beta chains below was sequenced from the same sample in a study of blood T cell repertoires in COVID-19. Sequencing was performed with immunoSEQ multiplex PCR; in TCRdb, only in-frame clones are kept and a portion is missing. The repertoire has under 200,000 clones, around 79% of them found once; the top ten carry around 17%. Sequencing input: PBMCs or T cells enriched from blood (not recorded which). These receptors were obtained from an older woman in a cohort exposed to, infected with or recovered from COVID-19 (not recorded which).

The chain is built from TRBV5-1 and TRBJ2-2, with D hard to call. Germline CDR1 and CDR2: SGHRS and YFSETQ. This CDR3 has 14 amino acids. Trimming took 0 bases from V and 1 from J, leaving 4 bases between them. The CDR3 region is CASSLVVNTGELFF. CDR3 DNA: TGCGCCAGCAGCTTGGTCGTGAACACCGGGGAGCTGTTTTTT.

The rearrangement joins TRBV7-8 to TRBJ2-3; D remains unclear. The germline CDR1 and CDR2 sequences are SGHVS and FQNEAQ. Trimming pared 5 bases from V and 6 bases from J, leaving 15 bases between. The CDR3 has 14 residues. The CDR3 bases are TGTGCCAGCAGCCCTGGGCATGCATCCGATACGCAGTATTTT. Its protein product is CASSPGHASDTQYF. Full variable domain (missing parts from reference TRBV7-8 and TRBJ2-3): GAGVSQSPRYKVAKRGQDVALRCDPISGHVSLFWYQQALGQGPEFLTYFQNEAQLDKSGLPSDRFFAERPEGSVSTLKIQRTQQEDSAVYLCASSPGHASDTQYFGPGTRLTVL.

This rearrangement joins TRBV5-1 to TRBJ1-4; 10 bases match TRBD1. CDR3 length equals 15 residues. CDR1 is SGHRS and CDR2 is YFSETQ in the germline V gene. Losses at the gene ends were 4 bases for V and 5 bases for J; bases not matched to a gene: 5. CDR3 coding DNA: TGCGCCAGCAGCCTCCTGGGACAGGGGAATGAAAAACTGTTTTTT. It translates to CASSLLGQGNEKLFF. Using reference TRBV5-1 and TRBJ1-4 for the parts outside the CDR3, the full variable domain is KAGVTQTPRYLIKTRGQQVTLSCSPISGHRSVSWYQQTPGQGLQFLFEYFSETQRNKGNFPGRFSGRQFSNSRSEMNVSTLELGDSALYLCASSLLGQGNEKLFFGSGTQLSVL.

This clone is a singleton in its sample. This chain uses TRBV5-1 with TRBJ2-7; 7 nucleotides align to TRBD1. J gave up 3 bases and V 4 bases, and 7 bases lay outside the gene matches. Germline CDR1 is SGHRS and CDR2 is YFSETQ. The CDR3 is 14 amino acids. The CDR3 region has the DNA TGCGCCAGCAGCCCCCGACAGGGATTCTACGAGCAGTACTTC. Protein product: CASSPRQGFYEQYF.

The chain joins TRBV27 to TRBJ2-1, with 7 positions matching TRBD1. J was trimmed by 9 bases and V by 2 bases; bases with no gene match: 7. This CDR3 contains 14 residues. Looked up from germline, CDR1 is MNHEY and CDR2 is SMNVEV (reference sequence). The CDR3 sequence is CASSLDDRVGEQFF. The CDR3 region has the DNA TGTGCCAGCAGTTTAGACGACAGGGTGGGTGAGCAGTTCTTC.

The chain carries TRBV27 and TRBJ2-1; D is undetermined. Trimming cost V 0 bases and J 4 bases, with 10 bases left between them. This CDR3 region has 15 residues. Per the germline V gene, CDR1 is MNHEY and CDR2 is SMNVEV (reference sequence). For the CDR3, the DNA is TGTGCCAGCAGTTTATCGATGGGCAGATACAATGAGCAGTTCTTC. Translated, it gives CASSLSMGRYNEQFF.

The chain recombines TRBV5-1 with TRBJ1-1, with 11 bases identical to TRBD1. This CDR3 is built from 14 residues. Germline CDR1 and CDR2: SGHRS and YFSETQ. The trim removed 7 bases at V and 10 bases at J, leaving 12 bases unmatched. CDR3 in DNA: TGCGCCAGCGGAGCGGGGACAGGGGGGTTGCGAGCTTTCTTT. Residues: CASGAGTGGLRAFF.